Here is one T cell receptor (beta chain) with its context. Its antigen is as yet unknown. This sample stems from a study of graft-versus-host responses after intestinal transplantation. Libraries were prepared by immunoSEQ multiplex PCR; TCRdb keeps only in-frame clonotypes and omits some of them. Counted here are some 110,000 clones, around nine tenths occurring once; the ten biggest clones make up approximately 0.25%. Germline CDR1 is WNHNN and CDR2 is SYGVQD (reference sequence). The CDR3 contains 13 residues. V lost 3 bases and J lost 8, with 12 bases in between. The clonotype was recovered from a human donor who was the organ donor for an intestinal transplant. The sequencing here drew on unstimulated CD4+ T cells sorted from spleen or lymph node cells, taken before transplant. V and J are TRBV10-1 and TRBJ2-3, with D possibly being TRBD1 (6 bases). The CDR3 is CASSDDRTGTQYF. The CDR3 coding sequence is TGCGCCAGCAGTGATGACAGGACCGGTACGCAGTATTTT.